The 32 T cell receptor beta chains below come from one sample, sequenced in a study of T cell repertoires in cytomegalovirus infection. MiXCR, run by TCRdb on the reads, gives a single entry per CDR3 protein. The data show approximately 500,000 distinct CDR3 sequences, approximately 16% seen once. The sample taken for sequencing was CD8+ T cells from PBMCs. The receptor set was obtained from a human donor in good health (CMV status not recorded). Some clones in this sample may be carry-over from other donors' samples.

This clonotype was seen at least ten times. The chain combines TRBV25-1 with TRBJ2-1; D might be TRBD1 or TRBD2, each matching 6 bases. Per germline, CDR1 MGHDK and CDR2 SYGVNS. This CDR3 is 16 amino acids long. The V end lost 1 base, the J end lost 9 bases, and 19 bases lay between the germline ends. The CDR3 loop is CASSEWAGMEGVEQFF. In DNA form, the CDR3 reads TGTGCCAGCAGTGAATGGGCGGGGATGGAGGGGGTTGAGCAGTTCTTC.

This clonotype was picked up a small number of times. The chain is built from TRBV15 and TRBJ1-4; TRBD1 is a possible D gene (6 bases). Trimming stripped 6 bases from V and 1 base from J, with 9 bases between. Per the germline V gene, CDR1 is LNHNV and CDR2 is YYDKDF (reference sequence). The CDR3 totals 14 residues. DNA of the CDR3: TGTGCCACCAGGACGGACAGAACTAATGAAAAACTGTTTTTT. This translates into CATRTDRTNEKLFF.

In this sample, this clonotype turned up many times. One end of the junction does not line up with germline, which may come from a read error. The chain is built from TRBV7-9 and TRBJ2-7, with 7 bases lining up with TRBD2. This CDR3 has 14 amino acids. CDR1 and CDR2 (germline): SEHNR, FQNEAQ (reference sequence). This chain's CDR3 is CASSSGLASGGPSF. CDR3 nucleotide sequence: TGTGCCAGCAGCTCCGGCTTGGCCTCGGGAGGCCCGAGCTTC. Full variable domain (outside the CDR3, taken from reference TRBV7-9 and TRBJ2-7): DTGVSQNPRHKITKRGQNVTFRCDPISEHNRLYWYRQTLGQGPEFLTYFQNEAQLEKSRLLSDRFSAERPKGSFSTLEIQRTEQGDSAMYLCASSSGLASGGPSFGPGTRLTVT.

This clonotype was seen many times. This sequence joins TRBV19 and TRBJ2-6; D ambiguous. The CDR3 covers 18 residues. CDR1 is LNHDA, CDR2 SQIVND, per germline (reference sequence). The V gene lost 0 bases and the J gene lost 0 bases, with 12 bases spanning the gap. CDR3 nucleotides: TGTGCCAGTAGTATAGACGCCAGGCTAAGCTCTGGGGCCAACGTCCTGACTTTC. Translation: CASSIDARLSSGANVLTF.

This clonotype occurred many times. The rearrangement links TRBV6-1 to TRBJ2-1; possibly TRBD2 for D (6 bases). Trimming took off 3 bases at V and 7 bases at J, with 16 bases between the two ends. CDR3 length: 15 residues. CDR1 MNHNS and CDR2 SASEGT come from the germline V gene. The CDR3 DNA follows: TGTGCCAGCAGTGATACGGGAGAGTTGAGGAATGAGCAGTTCTTC. Residues: CASSDTGELRNEQFF.

The rearrangement uses TRBV9 and TRBJ1-2; no firm D call. This CDR3 is 13 amino acids long. The germline CDR1 and CDR2 sequences are SGDLS and YYNGEE. Deletions cut 0 bases from V and 0 bases from J, with 3 bases between. The CDR3 sequence is CASSVVANYGYTF. CDR3 coding DNA: TGTGCCAGCAGCGTAGTAGCTAACTATGGCTACACCTTC.

To note about this clonotype: A junction boundary mismatches the germline segment, possibly from a read error. The chain has TRBV6-5 and TRBJ2-5, with 7 bases lining up with TRBD2. The CDR3 sequence is 14 residues long. Germline V gives CDR1 MNHEY, CDR2 SVGAGI. CDR3 DNA: TGTACCAGCAGTTACTCGGGGGGTCAAGAGACCCAGTACTTC. This gives the protein CTSSYSGGQETQYF.

This clonotype was found many times. The genes are TRBV7-2 and TRBJ2-2; D is unclear. Germline CDR1 reads SGHTA; CDR2 reads FQGNSA. V was clipped by 2 bases and J by 9 bases, with 10 bases between them. This CDR3 has 13 amino acids. For the CDR3, the DNA is TGTGCCAGCAGCTTATCAAGAGGCTGGGAGCTGTTTTTT. It translates to CASSLSRGWELFF. The full variable domain, its missing parts supplied by reference TRBV7-2 and TRBJ2-2, is GAGVSQSPSNKVTEKGKDVELRCDPISGHTALYWYRQSLGQGLEFLIYFQGNSAPDKSGLPSDRFSAERTGGSVSTLTIQRTQQEDSAVYLCASSLSRGWELFFGEGSRLTVL.

In its sample, this clonotype was seen many times. The chain joins TRBV9 to TRBJ2-1; D gene ambiguous. The CDR3 totals 13 residues. The germline gives CDR1 SGDLS, CDR2 YYNGEE. Deletions cut 0 bases from V and 8 bases from J, with 9 bases between. CDR3 in amino acids: CASSVGVRDEQFF. The CDR3 region has the DNA TGTGCCAGCAGCGTAGGGGTGCGCGATGAGCAGTTCTTC.

The rearrangement uses TRBV6-8 and TRBJ1-1; TRBD1 is a possible D gene (6 bases). The length of the CDR3 is 17 residues. V shed 6 bases and J shed 0 bases, with 20 bases lying between them. Looked up from germline, CDR1 is MNHGY and CDR2 is SAAAGT. The CDR3 loop is CASSPGTHLGVNTEAFF. The CDR3 DNA is TGTGCCAGCAGCCCCGGGACACACTTGGGGGTGAACACTGAAGCTTTCTTT.

The sample holds many counts of this clonotype. This chain links TRBV7-3 with TRBJ1-1; D remains unclear. V lost 2 bases to trimming and J lost 0 bases, with 10 bases between them. The V gene's germline CDR1 is SGHTA and CDR2 FQGTGA. The CDR3 covers 15 residues. The CDR3 nucleotides are TGTGCCAGCAGCTTATCTGCAAGCATGAACACTGAAGCTTTCTTT. Its translation is CASSLSASMNTEAFF.

As regards this clonotype: An end of the junction differs from the germline gene, which may be a read error. The rearrangement links TRBV27 to TRBJ1-6, with no clear D. This CDR3 has 14 residues. In germline, CDR1 is MNHEY, CDR2 SMNVEV (reference sequence). CDR3 sequence reads: CSSTGSSGHSPLHF. CDR3 in DNA: TGTTCCAGCACGGGGTCTTCGGGCCATTCACCCCTCCACTTT.

This clonotype has a count of ten or more. The chain couples TRBV4-1 to TRBJ2-3; D unclear. In germline, CDR1 is MGHRA, CDR2 YSYEKL. Trimming removed 0 bases from V and 2 bases from J, with 12 bases in between. This CDR3 comprises 16 residues. The CDR3 sequence: CASSQDEQDPTDTQYF. Written as DNA, the CDR3 is TGCGCCAGCAGCCAAGATGAGCAAGACCCCACAGATACGCAGTATTTT.

The chain joins TRBV27 to TRBJ1-2; tentative D call: TRBD1 (5 bases). Per germline, CDR1 MNHEY and CDR2 SMNVEV (reference sequence). This CDR3 has 14 residues. Deletions cut 2 bases from V and 5 bases from J, with 12 bases between. The CDR3 sequence: CASSLGGPSYGYTF. Written as DNA, the CDR3 is TGTGCCAGCAGTTTAGGGGGACCCTCTTATGGCTACACCTTC.

The chain uses TRBV5-8 and TRBJ2-3, with 10 bases lining up with TRBD2. The CDR3 runs 16 residues. With V trimmed by 3 bases and J by 15 bases, 19 bases remained unmatched. Germline loops: CDR1 SGHTS, CDR2 YDEGEE. The chain's CDR3 is CASSSPGSIAGGLRYF. CDR3 coding DNA: TGTGCCAGCAGCTCACCAGGCTCAATAGCGGGGGGCTTGAGATATTTT.

V is TRBV20-1 and J is TRBJ2-3; the D is unclear. CDR1 is DFQATT and CDR2 is SNEGSKA in the germline V gene (reference sequence). The CDR3 covers 12 residues. With 6 bases removed from V and 0 bases from J, the gap between germline ends came to 7 bases. In nucleotides, the CDR3 is TGCAGTGCCGGAGTTAGCACAGATACGCAGTATTTT. Amino acid sequence: CSAGVSTDTQYF.

This clonotype was counted only a few times. This sequence joins TRBV7-9 and TRBJ1-4; possibly TRBD1 for D (5 bases). Germline V gene data show CDR1 as SEHNR and CDR2 as FQNEAQ (reference sequence). CDR3 length: 16 residues. Deletions cut 7 bases from V and 4 bases from J, with 19 bases between. CDR3 nucleotide sequence: TGTGCCAGCACCTCCAGGAGGGGCGCGGGTAATGAAAAACTGTTTTTT. It specifies CASTSRRGAGNEKLFF. The full variable domain, rest sourced from reference TRBV7-9 and TRBJ1-4, is DTGVSQNPRHKITKRGQNVTFRCDPISEHNRLYWYRQTLGQGPEFLTYFQNEAQLEKSRLLSDRFSAERPKGSFSTLEIQRTEQGDSAMYLCASTSRRGAGNEKLFFGSGTQLSVL.

The gene calls are TRBV7-9 and TRBJ2-3, with 7 bases fitting TRBD2. The length of the CDR3 is 15 residues. V dropped 4 bases and J dropped 2; count of bases not matched to a gene: 6. Looked up from germline, CDR1 is SEHNR and CDR2 is FQNEAQ (reference sequence). The CDR3 DNA follows: TGTGCCAGCAGCTCCCGGACTAGATCCACAGATACGCAGTATTTT. It specifies CASSSRTRSTDTQYF. The variable domain in full, completed from reference TRBV7-9 and TRBJ2-3, reads DTGVSQNPRHKITKRGQNVTFRCDPISEHNRLYWYRQTLGQGPEFLTYFQNEAQLEKSRLLSDRFSAERPKGSFSTLEIQRTEQGDSAMYLCASSSRTRSTDTQYFGPGTRLTVL.

This clonotype was seen at least ten times. The rearrangement uses TRBV7-9 and TRBJ2-7, with TRBD1 matching over 10 bases. The germline V gene encodes CDR1 SEHNR and CDR2 FQNEAQ (reference sequence). V lost 5 bases to trimming and J lost 1 base; unmatched junction nucleotides: 8. CDR3 size: 16 residues. CDR3 residues: CASSKPAGQGSYEQYF. CDR3 DNA sequence: TGTGCCAGCAGCAAGCCGGCGGGACAGGGGTCCTACGAGCAGTACTTC. Together with reference TRBV7-9 and TRBJ2-7, the CDR3 gives the full variable domain: DTGVSQNPRHKITKRGQNVTFRCDPISEHNRLYWYRQTLGQGPEFLTYFQNEAQLEKSRLLSDRFSAERPKGSFSTLEIQRTEQGDSAMYLCASSKPAGQGSYEQYFGPGTRLTVT.

This clonotype has a handful of counts. The chain recombines TRBV20-1 with TRBJ2-2; 8 bases are a match to TRBD2. This CDR3 region has 15 residues. CDR1 is DFQATT, CDR2 SNEGSKA, per germline (reference sequence). V lost 5 bases, J lost 0 bases, and 5 bases stayed unmatched. The CDR3 protein is CSAQEAGANTGELFF. CDR3 sequence (DNA): TGCAGTGCTCAAGAAGCGGGGGCGAACACCGGGGAGCTGTTTTTT.

The chain joins TRBV24-1 to TRBJ1-1; TRBD1 agrees at 9 bases. Trimming removed 4 bases from V and 11 bases from J; junction bases left unmatched: 10. The CDR3 consists of 14 residues. Germline values: CDR1 KGHDR, CDR2 SFDVKD. The DNA of the CDR3 is TGTGCCACCAGTGAGCCGTACAGGGGGCAGGGGGCTTTCTTT. Protein sequence: CATSEPYRGQGAFF.

This clonotype was seen more than once but under ten times. As DNA, the CDR3 is TGCAGTGCTACGGGACACAGAAGAGGTCAGCCCCAGCATTTT. Its translation: CSATGHRRGQPQHF. The chain combines TRBV20-1 with TRBJ1-5; possible D gene TRBD1, 6 bases. The CDR3 has 14 amino acids. The germline V and J ends were trimmed by 4 bases and 6 bases, with 16 bases remaining between them. Germline V gene sequence: CDR1 DFQATT, CDR2 SNEGSKA (reference sequence).

Many counts were recorded for this clonotype. The chain uses TRBV28 and TRBJ2-1, with 8 bases fitting TRBD2. CDR1 MDHEN and CDR2 SYDVKM come from the germline V gene. This CDR3 is 18 amino acids long. V trimming: 2 bases; J trimming: 6 bases; junction bases outside the gene matches: 15. CDR3 residues: CASSLASSSSGPTNEQFF. The CDR3 bases are TGTGCCAGCAGTTTAGCCTCTTCGTCTAGCGGGCCGACCAATGAGCAGTTCTTC.

This clonotype has at least ten counts. The V gene is TRBV12-3 or TRBV12-4, the J gene TRBJ1-1; D may be TRBD1 (5 bases). Trimming pared 3 bases from V and 0 bases from J, leaving 11 bases between. The CDR3 is made up of 15 amino acids. CDR3 coding DNA: TGTGCCAGCAGTTTGCGCCGGGGGATGAACACTGAAGCTTTCTTT. Protein sequence: CASSLRRGMNTEAFF.

This chain connects TRBV5-1 to TRBJ1-1; unclear D gene. The CDR3 contains 14 residues. Trimming took 4 bases from V and 5 from J, leaving 15 bases between them. Germline-derived CDR1 and CDR2 are SGHRS and YFSETQ. CDR3 sequence: CASSRRREKTEAFF. In nucleotides, the CDR3 is TGCGCCAGCAGCCGTCGAAGGGAAAAAACTGAAGCTTTCTTT.

The gene calls are TRBV19 and TRBJ2-1; D remains unclear. Trimming took 0 bases from V and 8 from J, leaving 5 bases between them. The V gene's germline CDR1 is LNHDA and CDR2 SQIVND (reference sequence). CDR3 length: 12 amino acids. The CDR3 here is CASSIDFDEQFF. In nucleotides, the CDR3 is TGTGCCAGTAGTATAGATTTCGATGAGCAGTTCTTC.

This clonotype was seen a handful of times. The rearrangement uses TRBV9 and TRBJ2-1; D may be TRBD2 (6 bases). CDR3 length: 15 residues. The germline gives CDR1 SGDLS, CDR2 YYNGEE. Deletions cut 0 bases from V and 2 bases from J, with 9 bases between. In DNA form, the CDR3 reads TGTGCCAGCAGCGTAGGGCGGGACCCCTACAATGAGCAGTTCTTC. Protein sequence: CASSVGRDPYNEQFF.

This clonotype was detected many times. The chain has TRBV7-9 and TRBJ1-1; 11 bases line up with TRBD1. Germline V gives CDR1 SEHNR, CDR2 FQNEAQ (reference sequence). V dropped 6 bases and J dropped 6; count of bases not matched to a gene: 6. The CDR3 totals 14 residues. CDR3 DNA sequence: TGTGCCAGCAGATCCGGGACAGGGGGACCTGAAGCTTTCTTT. It encodes CASRSGTGGPEAFF.

This clonotype occurred a few times. The V and J genes are TRBV29-1 and TRBJ2-2; 10 nucleotides match TRBD1. CDR3 size: 15 residues. The germline gives CDR1 SQVTM, CDR2 ANQGSEA. Germline trimming cut 7 bases from V and 4 bases from J; bases unmatched to any gene: 9. The CDR3 reads CSAHPGQGSTGELFF. CDR3 nucleotides: TGCAGCGCTCATCCGGGACAGGGGTCCACCGGGGAGCTGTTTTTT.

In this sample, this clonotype turned up a few times. J is TRBJ1-1 and V is TRBV28; TRBD1 is a possible D gene (5 bases). Trimming removed 6 bases at V and 10 bases at J, with 21 bases between. This CDR3 has 14 amino acids. Germline V CDR1 and CDR2: MDHEN, SYDVKM. The CDR3 sequence is CASSEGTGEIGAFF. CDR3 bases: TGTGCCAGCAGCGAGGGGACTGGGGAGATCGGAGCTTTCTTT.

With respect to this clonotype: A read error may produce the germline difference seen at one junction end. The CDR3, as DNA: TGCAGTGCCAGAGAAGACACCGGGGAGCTGTTTTTT. Translated, it gives CSAREDTGELFF. The rearrangement uses TRBV20-1 and TRBJ2-2; no definite D call. The germline gives CDR1 DFQATT, CDR2 SNEGSKA (reference sequence). The CDR3 contains 12 residues.

This clonotype was counted only a few times. The V gene is TRBV28, the J gene TRBJ2-7; 9 bases match TRBD2. The CDR3 has 16 residues. V lost 4 bases to trimming and J lost 1 base; unmatched junction nucleotides: 8. Germline V gives CDR1 MDHEN, CDR2 SYDVKM. CDR3 loop: CASSSPGLAGSYEQYF. DNA for the CDR3: TGTGCCAGCAGTTCCCCTGGGCTAGCGGGATCCTACGAGCAGTACTTC.